This TCR beta chain was documented in a study of OX40 agonist ivuxolimab in advanced cancers. Data came from immunoSEQ multiplex PCR; TCRdb stores just in-frame clones and leaves some out. This sample has under 25,000 clones, with over 75% found just once. V lost 4 bases, J lost 3 bases, and 7 bases lay in between. From germline, CDR1 is SQVTM and CDR2 ANQGSEA. The CDR3 contains 13 residues. Here the sequenced sample was CD4+ or CD8+ T cells sorted from blood, taken in a trial of the OX40 agonist ivuxolimab. This receptor was obtained from an adult with an advanced solid tumor such as melanoma, head and neck, liver or kidney cancer. V is TRBV29-1 and J is TRBJ2-6; no reliable D call. The CDR3, as DNA: TGCAGCGTTGCGTGGAGTGGGGCCAACGTCCTGACTTTC. Amino acids: CSVAWSGANVLTF.